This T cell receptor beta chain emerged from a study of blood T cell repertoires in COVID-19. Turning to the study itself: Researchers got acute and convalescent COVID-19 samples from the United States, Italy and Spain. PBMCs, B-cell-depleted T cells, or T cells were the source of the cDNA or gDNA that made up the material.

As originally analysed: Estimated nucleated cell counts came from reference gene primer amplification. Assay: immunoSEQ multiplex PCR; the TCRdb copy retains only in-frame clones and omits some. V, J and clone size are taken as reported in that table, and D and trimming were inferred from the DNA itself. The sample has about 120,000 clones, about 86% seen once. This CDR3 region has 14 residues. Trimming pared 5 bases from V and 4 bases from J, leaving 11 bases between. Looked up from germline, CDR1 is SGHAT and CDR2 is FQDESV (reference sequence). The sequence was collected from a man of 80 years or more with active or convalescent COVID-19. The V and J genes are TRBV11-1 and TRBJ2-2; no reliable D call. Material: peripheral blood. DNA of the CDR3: TGTGCCAGCAGCCTCCACAGTACCACCGGGGAGCTGTTTTTT. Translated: CASSLHSTTGELFF.